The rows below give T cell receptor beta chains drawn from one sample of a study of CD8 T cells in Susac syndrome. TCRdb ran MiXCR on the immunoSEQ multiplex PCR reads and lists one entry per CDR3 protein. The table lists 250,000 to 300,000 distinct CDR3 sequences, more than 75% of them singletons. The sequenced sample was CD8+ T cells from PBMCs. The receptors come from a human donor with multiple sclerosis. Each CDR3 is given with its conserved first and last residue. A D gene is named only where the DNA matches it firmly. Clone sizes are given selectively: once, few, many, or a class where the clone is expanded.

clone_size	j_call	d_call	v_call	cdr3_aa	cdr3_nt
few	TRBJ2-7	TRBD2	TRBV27	CASSQQGLAINEQYF	TGTGCCAGCAGTCAACAGGGACTAGCGATAAACGAGCAGTACTTC
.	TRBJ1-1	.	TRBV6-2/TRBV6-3	CASSYSAGTEAFF	TGTGCCAGCAGTTACTCGGCCGGCACTGAAGCTTTCTTT
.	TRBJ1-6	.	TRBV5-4	CASSLKGPHNSPLHF	TGTGCCAGCAGCTTGAAGGGGCCTCATAATTCACCCCTCCACTTT
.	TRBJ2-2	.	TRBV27	CASSPGFGELFF	TGTGCCAGCAGTCCCGGCTTCGGGGAGCTGTTTTTT
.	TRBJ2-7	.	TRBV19	CASSGEQGNEQYF	TGTGCCAGTAGCGGAGAACAGGGAAACGAGCAGTACTTC
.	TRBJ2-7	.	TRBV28	CASSSQNRDTPYEQYF	TGTGCCAGCAGTTCACAAAACCGGGACACCCCCTACGAGCAGTACTTC
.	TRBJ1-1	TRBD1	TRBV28	CASRRTGAIEAFF	TGTGCCAGCAGAAGGACAGGCGCGATAGAAGCTTTCTTT
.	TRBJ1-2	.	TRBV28	CASSFWAVNYGYTF	TGTGCCAGCAGTTTTTGGGCAGTTAACTATGGCTACACCTTC
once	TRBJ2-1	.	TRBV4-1	CASSATRDTNNEQFF	TGCGCCAGCAGTGCGACTCGGGACACCAACAATGAGCAGTTCTTC
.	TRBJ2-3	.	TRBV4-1	CASSQTLWGITQYF	TGCGCCAGCAGCCAGACCCTCTGGGGGATTACGCAGTATTTT
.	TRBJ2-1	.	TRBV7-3	CASSFGGGSAHEQFF	TGTGCCAGCAGCTTTGGGGGAGGTTCCGCCCATGAGCAGTTCTTC
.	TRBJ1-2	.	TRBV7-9	CASSSPGTFYGYTF	TGTGCCAGCAGCAGCCCCGGGACGTTCTATGGCTACACCTTC
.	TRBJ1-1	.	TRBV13	CASSFAGAEAFF	TGTGCCAGCAGCTTCGCGGGGGCTGAAGCTTTCTTT
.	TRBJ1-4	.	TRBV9	CASSSSEEKLFF	TGTGCCAGCAGTTCCTCGGAGGAAAAACTGTTTTTT
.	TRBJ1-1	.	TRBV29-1	CSAPGRTGAFF	TGCAGCGCACCGGGGAGGACTGGGGCTTTCTTT
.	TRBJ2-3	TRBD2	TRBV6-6	CASNLGAGGSDTQYF	TGTGCCAGTAACCTAGGGGCGGGAGGGTCGGATACGCAGTATTTT
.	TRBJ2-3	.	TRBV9	CASSVGPSGVSTDTQYF	TGTGCCAGCAGCGTCGGCCCCTCGGGTGTAAGCACAGATACGCAGTATTTT
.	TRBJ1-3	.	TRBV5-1	CASRKQGPGNTIYF	TGCGCCAGCCGAAAACAGGGCCCTGGAAACACCATATATTTT
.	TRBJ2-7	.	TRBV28	CASTPVEGTWEYEQYF	TGTGCCAGCACCCCCGTAGAGGGTACTTGGGAGTACGAGCAGTACTTC
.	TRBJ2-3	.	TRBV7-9	CASSRGGADTQYF	TGTGCCAGCAGCCGAGGGGGGGCAGATACGCAGTATTTT